These 29 T cell receptor beta chains were all obtained from the same sample, sequenced in a study of T cells in Graves' hyperthyroidism and ophthalmopathy (dated by TCRdb to the late 2010s). The library came from multiplex PCR. TCRdb records Illumina HiSeq 2000 as the sequencer. The TCR beta CDR3 regions were amplified from RNA transcripts. A first-round RT-PCR of the TCR CDR3 used the HTBI primer set with the Qiagen OneStep RT-PCR kit. In TCRdb, the public reads were trimmed at Q25 with fastp and aligned with MiXCR, with productive beta chains retained. Entries are consolidated by CDR3 protein sequence, retaining the most common genes and DNA. This sample lists about 500,000 distinct CDR3 sequences; approximately 17% were detected once. 17% of the sample is held by the ten biggest clonotypes. Sequenced sample: blood. The receptors here all came from a woman aged 18-29 years with Graves' ophthalmopathy.

This clonotype was seen a few times. CDR3 DNA sequence: TGCGCCAGCAGTCCCAGGACTAGCTCTGATACGCAGTATTTT. As protein: CASSPRTSSDTQYF. This chain links TRBV4-1 with TRBJ2-3, with 8 positions matching TRBD2. After removal of 6 bases from V and 6 bases from J, the junction contained 8 bases not matched to a gene. The CDR3 runs to 14 residues. Germline-derived CDR1 and CDR2 are MGHRA and YSYEKL.

This clonotype has ten or more counts. V and J are TRBV7-3 and TRBJ2-1; no firm D call. The germline CDR1 and CDR2 sequences are SGHTA and FQGTGA. The CDR3 extends over 13 amino acids. With 5 bases removed from V and 5 bases from J, the gap between germline ends came to 10 bases. The DNA of the CDR3 is TGTGCCAGCAGCCCTGACGGAAACAATGAGCAGTTCTTC. Amino acid sequence: CASSPDGNNEQFF.

This clonotype was found many times. V gene TRBV5-4 combines with J gene TRBJ1-1, with a possible D match to TRBD1 (5 bases). V was pared by 4 bases and J by 1 base, with 11 bases between. The CDR3 totals 14 residues. Germline loops: CDR1 SGHNT, CDR2 YYREEE (reference sequence). CDR3 amino acids: CASSHRTPNTEAFF. DNA of the CDR3: TGTGCCAGCAGCCACAGGACCCCGAACACTGAAGCTTTCTTT.

The CDR3 DNA sequence: TGTGCCAGCAGCCTGAAACAGGGGGTCCCTAACTATGGCTACACCTTC. It yields the protein CASSLKQGVPNYGYTF. The chain employs TRBV5-4 and TRBJ1-2; 8 bases fit TRBD1. Germline V gives CDR1 SGHNT, CDR2 YYREEE (reference sequence). The CDR3 loop spans 16 amino acids. The V segment lost 4 bases and the J segment 0 bases; nucleotides outside the gene matches: 8.

In DNA, the CDR3 is TGTGCCAGCAGCCGAGTCGGGACAGGGTCTTCACCCCTCCACTTT. It specifies CASSRVGTGSSPLHF. The chain couples TRBV7-3 to TRBJ1-6; TRBD1 agrees at 9 bases. The germline V gene has CDR1 SGHTA and CDR2 FQGTGA. J gave up 9 bases and V 5 bases, and 8 bases lay outside the gene matches. The CDR3 has 15 residues. The whole variable domain, filled in from reference TRBV7-3 and TRBJ1-6, reads GAGVSQTPSNKVTEKGKYVELRCDPISGHTALYWYRQSLGQGPEFLIYFQGTGAADDSGLPNDRFFAVRPEGSVSTLKIQRTERGDSAVYLCASSRVGTGSSPLHFGNGTRLTVT.

The chain combines TRBV20-1 with TRBJ2-7; 8 bases fit TRBD2. Germline V gives CDR1 DFQATT, CDR2 SNEGSKA (reference sequence). V dropped 2 bases and J dropped 1; count of bases not matched to a gene: 7. The CDR3 runs to 15 residues. CDR3 sequence reads: CSARRSGGLSYEQYF. Written as DNA, the CDR3 is TGCAGTGCTAGACGAAGCGGGGGCCTATCCTACGAGCAGTACTTC.

The chain employs TRBV12-3 or TRBV12-4 and TRBJ2-1; the match to TRBD1 covers 9 bases. The J segment lost 0 bases and the V segment lost 5 bases, leaving 14 bases of the junction unmatched. CDR3 length: 19 amino acids. CDR3 in DNA: TGTGCCAGCAGTGGCCGGGACAGGGCGTCCACCAGCTCCTACAATGAGCAGTTCTTC. Amino acids: CASSGRDRASTSSYNEQFF.

This chain uses TRBV9 with TRBJ2-1; TRBD2 matches at 11 bases. The length of the CDR3 is 17 residues. CDR1 and CDR2 (germline): SGDLS, YYNGEE. V was clipped by 2 bases and J by 1 base; unmatched bases: 5. The CDR3 DNA sequence: TGTGCCAGCAGCGTGGGTAGCGGGGGGGCTTCCTACAATGAGCAGTTCTTC. As protein: CASSVGSGGASYNEQFF.

This clonotype was found many times. The V gene is TRBV3-1, the J gene TRBJ2-3, with D possibly being TRBD2 (5 bases). This CDR3 region has 14 residues. V lost 5 bases and J lost 1, with 10 bases in between. The germline CDR1 and CDR2 sequences are LGHDT and YNNKEL (reference sequence). The CDR3 region is CASSYGLGTDTQYF. CDR3 nucleotides: TGTGCCAGCAGCTACGGACTGGGCACAGATACGCAGTATTTT.

This clonotype showed up many times. J is TRBJ2-5 and V is TRBV11-2; D remains ambiguous. The CDR3 consists of 14 residues. Deletions cut 5 bases from V and 1 base from J, with 11 bases between. CDR1 and CDR2 from the germline V gene are SGHAT and FQNNGV. The CDR3 DNA sequence: TGTGCCAGCAGCCGATCGACACTCCAAGAGACCCAGTACTTC. Translated: CASSRSTLQETQYF.

This clonotype came up many times. The rearrangement links TRBV28 to TRBJ2-3, with TRBD2 matching over 7 bases. Germline values: CDR1 MDHEN, CDR2 SYDVKM. Trimming cost V 2 bases and J 2 bases; bases outside gene matches: 4. There are 15 residues in the CDR3. This CDR3 reads CASSLAGDVTDTQYF. The CDR3 DNA is TGTGCCAGCAGTTTAGCGGGAGACGTCACAGATACGCAGTATTTT.

Ten or more counts support this clonotype. V gene TRBV6-2 or TRBV6-3 combines with J gene TRBJ2-7, with D perhaps being TRBD1 or TRBD2 (5 bases each). Germline V lookup: CDR1 MNHEY, CDR2 SVGEGT. Trimming pared 0 bases from V and 5 bases from J, leaving 23 bases between. The CDR3 is 18 residues long. CDR3 sequence reads: CASSYSTDGDRGFDEQYF. In nucleotides, the CDR3 is TGTGCCAGCAGTTACTCTACTGATGGGGACCGGGGTTTCGACGAGCAGTACTTC.

This clonotype came up many times. The rearrangement joins TRBV7-9 to TRBJ2-1; D is ambiguous. Trimming cost V 2 bases and J 1 base, with 6 bases left between them. Germline lookup yields CDR1 SEHNR and CDR2 FQNEAQ (reference sequence). The CDR3 runs to 14 residues. Written as DNA, the CDR3 is TGTGCCAGCAGCTTAATGTTATCCTACAATGAGCAGTTCTTC. This sequence encodes CASSLMLSYNEQFF.

The sample holds many counts of this clonotype. The chain joins TRBV2 to TRBJ1-5; D possibly corresponds to TRBD1 (6 bases). The germline gives CDR1 SNHLY, CDR2 FYNNEI. Trimming took off 0 bases at V and 5 bases at J, with 11 bases between the two ends. The CDR3 extends over 15 amino acids. For the CDR3, the DNA is TGTGCCAGCAGTGAAGCTGGGCCAGGGGATCAGCCCCAGCATTTT. This encodes CASSEAGPGDQPQHF.

This clonotype was found many times. The chain combines TRBV20-1 with TRBJ2-5; D call uncertain. The CDR3 has 10 amino acids. Germline V gene lookup returns CDR1 DFQATT and CDR2 SNEGSKA (reference sequence). Trimming shortened V by 6 bases and J by 9 bases, and 11 bases separated the two germline ends. The CDR3 reads CSAERTAQYF. CDR3 DNA: TGCAGTGCAGAACGGACGGCCCAGTACTTC.

This clonotype was observed at least ten times. V is TRBV18 and J is TRBJ2-1; a weak D match, TRBD2 (5 bases). Germline CDR1 and CDR2: KGHSH and LQKENI. The CDR3 is 15 residues long. V lost 3 bases to trimming and J lost 5 bases, with 14 bases between them. DNA of the CDR3: TGTGCCAGCTCACCCCGTCCTTCGGAGGACAATGAGCAGTTCTTC. Translating gives CASSPRPSEDNEQFF.

This clonotype has ten or more counts. The rearrangement joins TRBV6-1 to TRBJ2-5; D is unclear. Trimming stripped 7 bases from V and 9 bases from J, with 12 bases between. The CDR3 covers 11 residues. Germline-derived CDR1 and CDR2 are MNHNS and SASEGT. CDR3 sequence reads: CASTSGRAQYF. As DNA, the CDR3 is TGTGCCAGCACCTCAGGACGGGCCCAGTACTTC.

Turning to this clonotype: It may be a read error: a sequence one base away is much more abundant. J is TRBJ1-2 and V is TRBV18, with a weak D call TRBD1 (5 bases). The CDR3 runs to 15 residues. V was pared by 1 base and J by 2 bases, with 11 bases between. The germline CDR1 and CDR2 sequences are KGHSH and LQKENI. The DNA for the CDR3 is TGTGCCAGCTCACCACGTCCGGGGCCCAACTATGGCTACACCTTC. As protein: CASSPRPGPNYGYTF.

As regards this clonotype: This could be a read error, since a much larger clone is one nucleotide away. The chain joins TRBV28 to TRBJ1-1; no firm D call. Germline values: CDR1 MDHEN, CDR2 SYDVKM. CDR3 length equals 12 residues. CDR3 region: CASRDGLTEACF. In nucleotides, the CDR3 is TGTGCCAGCAGGGACGGTTTGACTGAAGCTTGCTTT.

This clonotype has a count of ten or more. This sequence joins TRBV5-1 and TRBJ2-5; D remains unclear. The CDR3 has 13 amino acids. From germline, CDR1 is SGHRS and CDR2 YFSETQ. Trimming removed 3 bases at V and 2 bases at J, with 8 bases between. The CDR3 loop reads CASSYTRQETQYF. In DNA, the CDR3 is TGCGCCAGCAGCTACACCCGTCAAGAGACCCAGTACTTC.

This clonotype appeared many times. This sequence joins TRBV28 and TRBJ2-7; 8 bases are shared with TRBD2. Germline V gene lookup returns CDR1 MDHEN and CDR2 SYDVKM. J gave up 1 base and V 3 bases, and 8 bases lay outside the gene matches. The CDR3 spans 16 residues. The CDR3 DNA reads TGTGCCAGCAGTTTTATTCTGGCTAGCGGGTCCTACGAGCAGTACTTC. This encodes CASSFILASGSYEQYF. Looking up the rest from reference TRBV28 and TRBJ2-7 gives the full variable domain: DVKVTQSSRYLVKRTGEKVFLECVQDMDHENMFWYRQDPGLGLRLIYFSYDVKMKEKGDIPEGYSVSREKKERFSLILESASTNQTSMYLCASSFILASGSYEQYFGPGTRLTVT.

This clonotype was found a few times. The chain is built from TRBV6-1 and TRBJ1-1, with D possibly matching TRBD1 (6 bases). The V gene's germline CDR1 is MNHNS and CDR2 SASEGT. The CDR3 loop spans 15 amino acids. V was pared by 4 bases and J by 2 bases, with 14 bases between. CDR3 sequence reads: CASSAPRGLNTEAFF. CDR3 nucleotides: TGTGCCAGCAGTGCCCCCCGGGGGCTAAACACTGAAGCTTTCTTT.

This clonotype was seen at least ten times. This rearrangement joins TRBV27 to TRBJ1-4, with a possible D match to TRBD1 (6 bases). CDR1 and CDR2 from the germline V gene are MNHEY and SMNVEV (reference sequence). Trimming pared 6 bases from V and 4 bases from J, leaving 12 bases between. The CDR3 has 14 amino acids. The CDR3 region has the DNA TGTGCCAGCAGCCTCGACAGGATTAATGAAAAACTGTTTTTT. As protein: CASSLDRINEKLFF.

This clonotype appeared a few times. The rearrangement uses TRBV4-1 and TRBJ1-1, with TRBD1 identical over 8 bases. Germline assignment: CDR1 MGHRA and CDR2 YSYEKL. After removal of 0 bases from V and 7 bases from J, the junction contained 7 bases not matched to a gene. This CDR3 has 15 residues. The CDR3 sequence: CASSQDRGRINEAFF. Here the CDR3 DNA reads TGCGCCAGCAGCCAAGACAGGGGGCGAATCAATGAAGCTTTCTTT.

The rearrangement joins TRBV6-1 to TRBJ2-7; D possibly matches TRBD1 or TRBD2 (5 bases each). This CDR3 comprises 16 residues. Germline assignment: CDR1 MNHNS and CDR2 SASEGT. Trimming took off 1 base at V and 2 bases at J, with 15 bases between the two ends. DNA of the CDR3: TGTGCCAGCAGTGAAGAGGCGAGGGGAACGGCCTACGAGCAGTACTTC. Its protein is CASSEEARGTAYEQYF.

This clonotype was detected a few times. This chain uses TRBV5-1 with TRBJ2-1; TRBD2 matches 7 bases. The ends lost 2 bases at V and 0 bases at J; junction bases unmatched: 11. This CDR3 is built from 18 residues. The germline V gene encodes CDR1 SGHRS and CDR2 YFSETQ. The CDR3 here is CASSLSAGVPSSYNEQFF. DNA of the CDR3: TGCGCCAGCAGCTTATCTGCGGGGGTTCCGAGCTCCTACAATGAGCAGTTCTTC.

This clonotype was counted only a few times. The chain has TRBV29-1 and TRBJ2-2; D remains unclear. This CDR3 spans 12 amino acids. Between the trimmed V and J ends, which lost 7 bases and 3 bases, there was a span of 9 bases. Germline assignment: CDR1 SQVTM and CDR2 ANQGSEA. The CDR3: CSAVWYTGELFF. The DNA of the CDR3 is TGCAGCGCCGTTTGGTACACCGGGGAGCTGTTTTTT.

This clonotype has a count of ten or more. J is TRBJ2-1 and V is TRBV12-3 or TRBV12-4; D is ambiguous. There are 13 residues in the CDR3. V was clipped by 0 bases and J by 6 bases, with 6 bases between them. The CDR3 loop is CASSLALFNEQFF. The CDR3 nucleotides are TGTGCCAGCAGTTTAGCGCTCTTCAATGAGCAGTTCTTC.

This clonotype was counted many times. The chain couples TRBV28 to TRBJ2-3, with TRBD2 matching 8 bases. The V gene's germline CDR1 is MDHEN and CDR2 SYDVKM. The trim removed 4 bases at V and 0 bases at J, leaving 12 bases unmatched. The CDR3 sequence is 18 residues long. DNA of the CDR3: TGTGCCAGCAGTTCCTTCACTTCTAGCGGGCAAAGCACAGATACGCAGTATTTT. This encodes CASSSFTSSGQSTDTQYF.